Included here is one T cell receptor beta chain sequence, with context. Participant ages covered about 18 to 100 years across 24 US areas. Assignments of participants to cohorts depended upon their own reported clinical history. This entry comes from a study of blood T cell repertoires in COVID-19. Sequencing was performed with immunoSEQ multiplex PCR; in TCRdb, only in-frame clones are kept and a portion is missing. In the table there are roughly 250,000 clones, roughly 91% of which are singletons. The germline CDR1 and CDR2 sequences are MNHEY and SMNVEV (reference sequence). V was cut by 6 bases and J by 0 bases, with 12 bases left in between. This CDR3 has 15 amino acids.

Sequenced material: PBMCs or T cells enriched from blood (not recorded which). The TCR comes from a woman between 35 and 50 years old with acute COVID-19. The rearrangement joins TRBV27 to TRBJ1-5; possibly TRBD1 for D (6 bases). Here the CDR3 reads CASRPRTDSNQPQHF. The CDR3, as DNA: TGTGCCAGCAGGCCAAGGACAGATAGCAATCAGCCCCAGCATTTT.